This TCR beta chain was recovered during a study of blood T cell repertoires in COVID-19. Study at large: From T cells, B-cell-depleted T cells, or PBMCs came the material, which was cDNA or gDNA.

Only one count was recorded for this clone. Cohort assignment relied on participant-reported clinical history. Recovered participants had two consecutive negative NP/OP PCR tests, healthcare professional clearance, or symptom resolution. Repertoires were generated with immunoSEQ multiplex PCR, while TCRdb's copy carries only in-frame clones and drops some. The table lists around 370,000 clones, about 88% of them singletons. CDR3 length: 18 amino acids. The rearrangement joins TRBV21-1 to TRBJ1-5. TRBV21-1 is a pseudogene segment. The specimen sequenced was PBMCs or T cells enriched from blood (not recorded which). This TCR was recovered from a woman aged 18-35 years who had recovered from COVID-19. CDR3 residues: CASSTTPEREDSNQPQHF. In DNA form, the CDR3 reads TGTGCCAGCAGCACAACCCCGGAAAGGGAGGATAGCAATCAGCCCCAGCATTTT.